These T cell receptor beta chains were read from a single sample in a study of beta chain features in type 1 diabetes. Method: immunoSEQ multiplex PCR; TCRdb's copy keeps in-frame clones and lacks some. The sample contains under 400,000 clones, approximately 15% of which appear only once. The sequenced material came from central memory CD4+ T cells from blood. The receptors shown here come from a man aged 30 to 45 in good health. The CDR3 runs from the conserved cysteine through the conserved F or W. The D gene is left open where the match is weak. Clone size, where shown, is once, few, many, or a class for clones that have expanded.

J gene: TRBJ2-3
D gene: TRBD2
V gene: TRBV5-4
clone size: .
CDR3 DNA: TGTGCCAGCAGCGCCCCTAGCGGGGGGAGAACAGATACGCAGTATTTT
CDR3 protein: CASSAPSGGRTDTQYF

J gene: TRBJ2-1
D gene: .
V gene: TRBV5-4
clone size: few
CDR3 DNA: TGTGCCAGCAGCCAAGACAGCGGAGCCTACAATGAGCAGTTCTTC
CDR3 protein: CASSQDSGAYNEQFF

J gene: TRBJ2-7
D gene: .
V gene: TRBV7-9
clone size: .
CDR3 DNA: TGTGCCAGCAGCTTAGACGCAACCTACGAGCAGTACTTC
CDR3 protein: CASSLDATYEQYF

J gene: TRBJ2-5
D gene: TRBD2
V gene: TRBV6-6
clone size: few
CDR3 DNA: TGTGCCAGCAAGCGGGGGGCGGGAGAGACCCAGTACTTC
CDR3 protein: CASKRGAGETQYF

J gene: TRBJ2-3
D gene: TRBD2
V gene: TRBV5-6
clone size: .
CDR3 DNA: TGTGCCAGCAGCCCCCTTCTAGCGGACACAGATACGCAGTATTTT
CDR3 protein: CASSPLLADTDTQYF

J gene: TRBJ1-2
D gene: .
V gene: TRBV19
clone size: few
CDR3 DNA: TGTGCCAGTAGTACCCGGGGCGTCCATGGCTACACCTTC
CDR3 protein: CASSTRGVHGYTF

J gene: TRBJ1-2
D gene: .
V gene: TRBV6-4
clone size: .
CDR3 DNA: TGTGCCAGCCTTACTGTGGACGGTTTCTATGGCTACACCTTC
CDR3 protein: CASLTVDGFYGYTF

J gene: TRBJ1-4
D gene: .
V gene: TRBV16
clone size: few
CDR3 DNA: TGTGCCAGCAGCCCCTTCGGTGCAACTAATGAAAAACTGTTTTTT
CDR3 protein: CASSPFGATNEKLFF

J gene: TRBJ2-4
D gene: .
V gene: TRBV20-1
clone size: .
CDR3 DNA: TGCAGTGCTAGAGGAGAAAACATTCAGTACTTC
CDR3 protein: CSARGENIQYF

J gene: TRBJ1-1
D gene: .
V gene: TRBV12-5
clone size: many
CDR3 DNA: TGTGCTAGTGGTTTGGCAACAGGGTTGCCAGCTTTCTTT
CDR3 protein: CASGLATGLPAFF

J gene: TRBJ2-1
D gene: .
V gene: TRBV28
clone size: .
CDR3 DNA: TGTGCCAGCAGTCCTAGCGTAAGCTCCTACAATGAGCAGTTCTTC
CDR3 protein: CASSPSVSSYNEQFF

J gene: TRBJ2-5
D gene: .
V gene: TRBV14
clone size: many
CDR3 DNA: TGTGCCAGCAGCCAAGTGAAGGCAGCCAAGGGAGAGACCCAGTACTTC
CDR3 protein: CASSQVKAAKGETQYF

J gene: TRBJ2-1
D gene: TRBD2
V gene: TRBV6-5
clone size: few
CDR3 DNA: TGTGCCAGCAGTTACTCGAGCGGGGGGGCCAATGAGCAGTTCTTC
CDR3 protein: CASSYSSGGANEQFF

J gene: TRBJ2-3
D gene: TRBD2
V gene: TRBV29-1
clone size: few
CDR3 DNA: TGCAGCGTTGACGGGGGGGGCGATACGCAGTATTTT
CDR3 protein: CSVDGGGDTQYF

J gene: TRBJ2-5
D gene: .
V gene: TRBV9
clone size: .
CDR3 DNA: TGTGCCAGCAGCCAGGGCGGGGCTCGAGAGACCCAGTACTTC
CDR3 protein: CASSQGGARETQYF

J gene: TRBJ2-3
D gene: TRBD1
V gene: TRBV6-1
clone size: .
CDR3 DNA: TGTGCCAGCAGTACAGGGGGCACAGATACGCAGTATTTT
CDR3 protein: CASSTGGTDTQYF

J gene: TRBJ2-7
D gene: .
V gene: TRBV6-5
clone size: .
CDR3 DNA: TGTGCCAGCAGTTACAGGGGCGGTGGCTACGAGCAGTACTTC
CDR3 protein: CASSYRGGGYEQYF

J gene: TRBJ2-7
D gene: .
V gene: TRBV20-1
clone size: few
CDR3 DNA: TGCAGTGCAGGCGGGACAGTCGAGCAGTACTTC
CDR3 protein: CSAGGTVEQYF

J gene: TRBJ1-2
D gene: .
V gene: TRBV19
clone size: .
CDR3 DNA: TGTGCCAGTAGTATAAAGGCAGGAAAAGGAACCTTC
CDR3 protein: CASSIKAGKGTF

J gene: TRBJ1-4
D gene: .
V gene: TRBV6-6
clone size: .
CDR3 DNA: TGTGCCAGCAGGGGGTTAGGAGCTTCCAGTGAAAAACTGTTTTTT
CDR3 protein: CASRGLGASSEKLFF

J gene: TRBJ1-3
D gene: TRBD1
V gene: TRBV10-3
clone size: .
CDR3 DNA: TGTGCCAGCTTCGGGTGGGACAGCCACTCTGGAAACACCATATATTTT
CDR3 protein: CASFGWDSHSGNTIYF

J gene: TRBJ1-2
D gene: .
V gene: TRBV2
clone size: few
CDR3 DNA: TGTGCCAGCACTATCCACCTATCGAACTATGGCTACACCTTC
CDR3 protein: CASTIHLSNYGYTF

J gene: TRBJ2-3
D gene: .
V gene: TRBV7-6
clone size: few
CDR3 DNA: TGTGCCAGCAGCGATCCTTACGGGGGCCGGGCGCAGTATTTT
CDR3 protein: CASSDPYGGRAQYF

J gene: TRBJ2-7
D gene: TRBD1
V gene: TRBV5-1
clone size: few
CDR3 DNA: TGCGCCAGCAGCTTTTCACAGGGGGAGACCTACGAGCAGTACTTC
CDR3 protein: CASSFSQGETYEQYF

J gene: TRBJ2-5
D gene: .
V gene: TRBV6-5
clone size: .
CDR3 DNA: TGTGCCACTGACCCCCTCGGCAAGACCCAGTACTTC
CDR3 protein: CATDPLGKTQYF

J gene: TRBJ2-1
D gene: .
V gene: TRBV7-8
clone size: .
CDR3 DNA: TGTGCCAGCAGCTTAGCGGGACCCTCCTACAATGAGCAGTTCTTC
CDR3 protein: CASSLAGPSYNEQFF

J gene: TRBJ1-1
D gene: .
V gene: TRBV5-1
clone size: .
CDR3 DNA: TGCGCCAGCAGCCAACGGGACGGGCCGAACACTGAAGCTTTCTTT
CDR3 protein: CASSQRDGPNTEAFF

J gene: TRBJ2-3
D gene: .
V gene: TRBV11-3
clone size: .
CDR3 DNA: TGTGCCAGCAGCTTAACTTCCTCCGATACGCAGTATTTT
CDR3 protein: CASSLTSSDTQYF

J gene: TRBJ2-5
D gene: .
V gene: TRBV11-2
clone size: few
CDR3 DNA: TGTGCCAGCAGCCCCCGGCGGGCAGGGACCCCAGAGACCCAGTACTTC
CDR3 protein: CASSPRRAGTPETQYF

J gene: TRBJ2-4
D gene: .
V gene: TRBV6-6
clone size: .
CDR3 DNA: TGTGCCAGCAGCATAGGGAGGGCCAAAAACATTCAGTACTTC
CDR3 protein: CASSIGRAKNIQYF

J gene: TRBJ1-1
D gene: .
V gene: TRBV30
clone size: .
CDR3 DNA: TGTGCCTGGACGGACCGCCCGAACACTGAAGCTTTCTTT
CDR3 protein: CAWTDRPNTEAFF

J gene: TRBJ1-1
D gene: .
V gene: TRBV11-2
clone size: many
CDR3 DNA: TGTGCCAGCAGCCCAAGGACGAACACTGAAGCTTTCTTT
CDR3 protein: CASSPRTNTEAFF

J gene: TRBJ2-2
D gene: .
V gene: TRBV29-1
clone size: few
CDR3 DNA: TGCAGCGTTAACACAGGGTCGAACACCGGGGAGCTGTTTTTT
CDR3 protein: CSVNTGSNTGELFF

J gene: TRBJ2-1
D gene: .
V gene: TRBV7-2
clone size: .
CDR3 DNA: TGTGCCAGCAGCTTATCTAACAATGAGCAGTTCTTC
CDR3 protein: CASSLSNNEQFF

J gene: TRBJ2-6
D gene: TRBD1
V gene: TRBV15
clone size: .
CDR3 DNA: TGTGCCACCAGCAGGGGGACAGGGGTCCGATTGGCCAACGTCCTGACTTTC
CDR3 protein: CATSRGTGVRLANVLTF

J gene: TRBJ1-1
D gene: .
V gene: TRBV18
clone size: .
CDR3 DNA: TGTGCCAGCTCACTCGGGGCCGGTACTGAAGCTTTCTTT
CDR3 protein: CASSLGAGTEAFF

J gene: TRBJ2-6
D gene: .
V gene: TRBV7-8
clone size: .
CDR3 DNA: TGTGCCAGTTCGTCCGGGGCCAACGTCCTGACTTTC
CDR3 protein: CASSSGANVLTF

J gene: TRBJ2-2
D gene: .
V gene: TRBV5-6
clone size: .
CDR3 DNA: TGTGCCAGCAGCTACACGACCGGGGAGCTGTTTTTT
CDR3 protein: CASSYTTGELFF

J gene: TRBJ1-4
D gene: .
V gene: TRBV5-6
clone size: .
CDR3 DNA: TGTGCCAGCAGCGCTCCGGGGGGCCTGCTGTTTTTT
CDR3 protein: CASSAPGGLLFF

J gene: TRBJ2-3
D gene: .
V gene: TRBV9
clone size: .
CDR3 DNA: TGTGCCAGCAGCGTAGATGGAATTAGGGCGGATACGCAGTATTTT
CDR3 protein: CASSVDGIRADTQYF

J gene: TRBJ2-1
D gene: .
V gene: TRBV5-6
clone size: .
CDR3 DNA: TGTGCCAGCAGCTTAGAGGTAGGCCGCTCGTTCTTC
CDR3 protein: CASSLEVGRSFF

J gene: TRBJ1-6
D gene: TRBD1
V gene: TRBV6-5
clone size: few
CDR3 DNA: TGTGCCAGCAGAACCACAGGGGGTGATAATTCACCCCTCCACTTT
CDR3 protein: CASRTTGGDNSPLHF

J gene: TRBJ1-4
D gene: TRBD1
V gene: TRBV29-1
clone size: .
CDR3 DNA: TGCAGCGTCGACGGGGACAGTAATGAAAAACTGTTTTTT
CDR3 protein: CSVDGDSNEKLFF

J gene: TRBJ1-1
D gene: TRBD1
V gene: TRBV7-2
clone size: .
CDR3 DNA: TGTGCCAGCAGCTCTGGGACAGCAGCCTACACTGAAGCTTTCTTT
CDR3 protein: CASSSGTAAYTEAFF

J gene: TRBJ2-7
D gene: TRBD1
V gene: TRBV5-4
clone size: few
CDR3 DNA: TGTGCCAGCAGCTTAAGAGCCGGGACAGGGACCTACGAGCAGTACTTC
CDR3 protein: CASSLRAGTGTYEQYF

J gene: TRBJ1-1
D gene: .
V gene: TRBV5-1
clone size: .
CDR3 DNA: TGCGCCAGCAGCTTCTTGAACACTGAAGCTTTCTTT
CDR3 protein: CASSFLNTEAFF

J gene: TRBJ2-1
D gene: TRBD2
V gene: TRBV11-3
clone size: .
CDR3 DNA: TGTGCCAGCAGCTTTCTAGCGGGAGGGTACAATGAGCAGTTCTTC
CDR3 protein: CASSFLAGGYNEQFF

J gene: TRBJ1-2
D gene: .
V gene: TRBV5-1
clone size: few
CDR3 DNA: TGCGCCAGCAGCATGCAGGACGGGAGCTATGGCTACACCTTC
CDR3 protein: CASSMQDGSYGYTF

J gene: TRBJ2-7
D gene: .
V gene: TRBV7-7
clone size: few
CDR3 DNA: TGTGCCAGCAGCCAGAGGGGAAATCGAGAGCAGTACTTC
CDR3 protein: CASSQRGNREQYF

J gene: TRBJ2-3
D gene: .
V gene: TRBV2
clone size: once
CDR3 DNA: TGTGCCAGCAGTGAAACTGGTACAGATACGCAGTATTTT
CDR3 protein: CASSETGTDTQYF